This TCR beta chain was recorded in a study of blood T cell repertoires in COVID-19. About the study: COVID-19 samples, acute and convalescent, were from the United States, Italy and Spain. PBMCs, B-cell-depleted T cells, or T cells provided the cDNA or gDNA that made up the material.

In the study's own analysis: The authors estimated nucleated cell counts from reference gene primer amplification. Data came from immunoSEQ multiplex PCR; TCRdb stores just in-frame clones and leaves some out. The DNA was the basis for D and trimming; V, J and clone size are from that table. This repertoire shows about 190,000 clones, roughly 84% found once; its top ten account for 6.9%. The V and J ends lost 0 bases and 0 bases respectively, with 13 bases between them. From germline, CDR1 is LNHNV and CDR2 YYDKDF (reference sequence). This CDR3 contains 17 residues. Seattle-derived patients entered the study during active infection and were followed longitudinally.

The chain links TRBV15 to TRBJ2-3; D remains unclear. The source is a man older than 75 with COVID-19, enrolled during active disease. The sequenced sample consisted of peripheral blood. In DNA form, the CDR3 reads TGTGCCACCAGCAGAGATCTGGTAAAAACTAGCACAGATACGCAGTATTTT. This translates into CATSRDLVKTSTDTQYF.